This T cell receptor (beta chain) comes out of a study of patients and donors after allogeneic stem cell transplantation. Trimming left V 1 base short and J 8 bases short, with 15 bases between. The CDR3 is 14 amino acids. The germline V gene encodes CDR1 DFQATT and CDR2 SNEGSKA (reference sequence). TCRdb processed the RT-PCR reads anew with MiXCR; each CDR3 protein has one entry. The table records roughly 230,000 distinct CDR3 sequences, approximately 14% of them present only once. The sample was blood, either unsorted or a sorted T cell fraction (not recorded which). V usage is TRBV20-1 and J usage is TRBJ1-5; perhaps TRBD1 as D (5 bases). This TCR was recovered from a human donor who was either an allogeneic HSCT recipient or a stem cell or donor lymphocyte infusion donor (not recorded which). It is not recorded whose cells these are; they may come from a transplant donor. The CDR3 DNA is TGCAGTGCTAGAGGATCAGGGACTCGGGAGCCCCAGCATTTT. Translated, it gives CSARGSGTREPQHF.